A single sample is the source of the 25 T cell receptor beta chains below, sequenced in a study of cytotoxic CD8 clonotypes in ibrutinib-treated CLL. Some clones are missing from TCRdb's copy, which holds only in-frame ones; the method was immunoSEQ multiplex PCR. In the table there are hundreds of thousands of clones, 70% to 80% of which are singletons. This specimen consisted of PBMCs, obtained before ibrutinib treatment. The receptors were sampled from a human donor with chronic lymphocytic leukemia.

This chain links TRBV7-6 with TRBJ2-1, with 10 bases fitting TRBD2. The CDR3 spans 17 residues. Germline-derived CDR1 and CDR2 are SGHVS and FNYEAQ. V lost 2 bases, J lost 3 bases, and 7 bases stayed unmatched. For the CDR3, the DNA is TGTGCCAGCAGCTTATATGTAGGACTAGCGGACTACAATGAGCAGTTCTTC. Encoded protein: CASSLYVGLADYNEQFF.

V and J are TRBV5-4 and TRBJ2-5, with D uncertain. The CDR3 has 12 residues. Trimming cost V 0 bases and J 5 bases, with 5 bases left between them. Germline lookup yields CDR1 SGHNT and CDR2 YYREEE (reference sequence). In DNA form, the CDR3 reads TGTGCCAGCAGCTTGGACAGCGAGACCCAGTACTTC. The encoded protein is CASSLDSETQYF. Complete variable domain (other parts from reference TRBV5-4 and TRBJ2-5): ETGVTQSPTHLIKTRGQQVTLRCSSQSGHNTVSWYQQALGQGPQFIFQYYREEENGRGNFPPRFSGLQFPNYSSELNVNALELDDSALYLCASSLDSETQYFGPGTRLLVL.

The chain carries TRBV10-3 and TRBJ2-3; TRBD2 matches at 12 bases. The trim removed 3 bases at V and 6 bases at J, leaving 7 bases unmatched. The CDR3 consists of 16 residues. The V gene's germline CDR1 is ENHRY and CDR2 SYGVKD. The chain's CDR3 is CAISDPSGRAVDTQYF. The CDR3 DNA sequence: TGTGCCATCAGTGACCCTAGCGGGAGGGCCGTCGATACGCAGTATTTT.

This chain uses TRBV10-3 with TRBJ2-3, with TRBD1 identical over 9 bases. Germline assignment: CDR1 ENHRY and CDR2 SYGVKD. There are 14 residues in the CDR3. The ends lost 10 bases at V and 2 bases at J; junction bases unmatched: 7. CDR3 DNA: TGTGCCACCAACGGGGACAGGGACACAGATACGCAGTATTTT. Its protein product is CATNGDRDTDTQYF.

The V and J genes are TRBV6-5 and TRBJ2-5; TRBD1 matches 7 bases. Trimming at V came to 2 bases and at J to 6 bases, leaving 6 bases not matched to a gene. CDR1 is MNHEY, CDR2 SVGAGI, per germline. The CDR3 consists of 14 residues. CDR3 sequence (DNA): TGTGCCAGCAGTTACACGACAGGGTTAAAGACCCAGTACTTC. This codes for CASSYTTGLKTQYF.

The chain joins TRBV19 to TRBJ2-3, with D possibly matching TRBD1 (6 bases). Germline lookup yields CDR1 LNHDA and CDR2 SQIVND (reference sequence). CDR3 length equals 15 residues. Trimming stripped 5 bases from V and 5 bases from J, with 17 bases between. CDR3 sequence: CASSSSGARVDTQYF. The CDR3 bases are TGTGCCAGTAGTTCGTCAGGGGCCCGCGTAGATACGCAGTATTTT.

J is TRBJ2-3 and V is TRBV5-1, with a tentative D call TRBD2 (5 bases). Deletions cut 0 bases from V and 2 bases from J, with 13 bases between. In germline, CDR1 is SGHRS, CDR2 YFSETQ. CDR3 length: 16 residues. The CDR3 reads CASSLEGRRFTDTQYF. The CDR3 bases are TGCGCCAGCAGCTTGGAGGGCAGGAGGTTCACAGATACGCAGTATTTT.

The chain employs TRBV6-6 and TRBJ2-7; possible D gene TRBD1, 6 bases. Germline values: CDR1 MNHNY, CDR2 SVGAGI (reference sequence). The CDR3 covers 13 residues. V was shortened by 5 bases and J by 3 bases, with 11 bases between the two germline ends. CDR3 region: CASSPTGGYEQYF. The CDR3 DNA sequence: TGTGCCAGCAGTCCGACAGGTGGCTACGAGCAGTACTTC.

CDR3 nucleotides: TGTGCCAGCTCACCAACCGGGACAGAGTACCAAGAGACCCAGTACTTC. This translates into CASSPTGTEYQETQYF. J is TRBJ2-5 and V is TRBV18, with 7 bases matching TRBD1. Germline CDR1 KGHSH, CDR2 LQKENI. The length of the CDR3 is 16 residues. V dropped 2 bases and J dropped 0; count of bases not matched to a gene: 6.

This clone was detected once. The V call is TRBV6-5, the J call TRBJ1-2; D not certain. The CDR3 has 15 amino acids. V was trimmed by 2 bases and J by 0 bases, leaving 10 bases between them. Germline assignment: CDR1 MNHEY and CDR2 SVGAGI. CDR3 nucleotide sequence: TGTGCCAGCAGTTACAAATGGGAGGCTAACTATGGCTACACCTTC. Translating gives CASSYKWEANYGYTF.

The table lists this clone with a count of one. The chain employs TRBV29-1 and TRBJ1-4; D not resolved. V was trimmed by 4 bases and J by 0 bases, leaving 12 bases between them. The germline V gene has CDR1 SQVTM and CDR2 ANQGSEA. The CDR3 has 15 residues. The CDR3 DNA follows: TGCAGCGTTGGTTCCCGGAGGGCAACTAATGAAAAACTGTTTTTT. Translation: CSVGSRRATNEKLFF.

The J gene is TRBJ2-7, the V gene TRBV10-3, with a weak D call TRBD1 (5 bases). Germline V lookup: CDR1 ENHRY, CDR2 SYGVKD. The CDR3 sequence is 14 residues long. Trimming took 3 bases from V and 4 from J, leaving 13 bases between them. CDR3 bases: TGTGCCATCAGTGATGGTCAGGGAAATTACGAGCAGTACTTC. Encoded protein: CAISDGQGNYEQYF.

The rearrangement uses TRBV7-2 and TRBJ1-5; a possible D gene is TRBD1 (5 bases). Trimming left V 3 bases short and J 6 bases short, with 15 bases between. The CDR3 covers 15 residues. Germline CDR1 and CDR2: SGHTA and FQGNSA. CDR3 coding DNA: TGTGCCAGCAGCTTGGACCACGGGGCAGTTCAGCCCCAGCATTTT. Translating it yields CASSLDHGAVQPQHF.

V usage is TRBV29-1 and J usage is TRBJ2-1; 7 nucleotides match TRBD1. Germline trimming cut 8 bases from V and 2 bases from J; bases unmatched to any gene: 9. The CDR3 totals 14 residues. Germline lookup yields CDR1 SQVTM and CDR2 ANQGSEA. CDR3 region: CSTTRQGTYNEQFF. CDR3 DNA sequence: TGCAGCACCACCCGACAGGGTACCTACAATGAGCAGTTCTTC.

The CDR3, as DNA: TGTGCCAGCAGCCTGACAGGGGGCCGTGAGCAGTACTTC. The encoded protein is CASSLTGGREQYF. This chain joins TRBV2 and TRBJ2-7, with 10 bases that match TRBD1. Trimming took 6 bases from V and 7 from J; bases not matched to a gene: 6. Germline V CDR1 and CDR2: SNHLY, FYNNEI. The CDR3 totals 13 residues.

The chain is built from TRBV7-8 and TRBJ2-6; tentatively, D is TRBD2 (6 bases). The CDR3 is 18 amino acids. Germline CDR1 reads SGHVS; CDR2 reads FQNEAQ. Trimming took 2 bases from V and 0 from J, leaving 14 bases between them. This chain's CDR3 is CASSLRRDVFSGANVLTF. CDR3 bases: TGTGCCAGCAGCTTAAGGCGGGACGTCTTCTCTGGGGCCAACGTCCTGACTTTC. Looking up the rest from reference TRBV7-8 and TRBJ2-6 gives the full variable domain: GAGVSQSPRYKVAKRGQDVALRCDPISGHVSLFWYQQALGQGPEFLTYFQNEAQLDKSGLPSDRFFAERPEGSVSTLKIQRTQQEDSAVYLCASSLRRDVFSGANVLTFGAGSRLTVL.

The CDR3 here is CASTPASGNNEQFF. The CDR3 DNA reads TGTGCCAGCACCCCCGCGTCGGGGAACAATGAGCAGTTCTTC. The gene calls are TRBV7-9 and TRBJ2-1; D possibly corresponds to TRBD2 (5 bases). In germline, CDR1 is SEHNR, CDR2 FQNEAQ (reference sequence). The CDR3 has 14 amino acids. V dropped 7 bases and J dropped 5 bases, with 15 bases sitting between them.

The chain is built from TRBV7-6 and TRBJ2-6; D is tentatively TRBD1 or TRBD2 (5 bases each). V was pared by 3 bases and J by 0 bases, with 6 bases between. The V gene's germline CDR1 is SGHVS and CDR2 FNYEAQ. The CDR3 runs to 15 residues. The CDR3 sequence is CASSLGPSGANVLTF. DNA of the CDR3: TGTGCCAGCAGCTTGGGACCCTCTGGGGCCAACGTCCTGACTTTC.

In its sample, this clone was seen a few times. The chain combines TRBV7-2 with TRBJ1-2; D is unresolved. This CDR3 comprises 15 residues. V dropped 5 bases and J dropped 5 bases, with 18 bases sitting between them. CDR1 SGHTA and CDR2 FQGNSA come from the germline V gene. CDR3 region: CASSTTGGAGYGYTF. CDR3 nucleotide sequence: TGTGCCAGCAGCACGACGGGTGGTGCGGGGTATGGCTACACCTTC. Complete variable domain (other parts from reference TRBV7-2 and TRBJ1-2): GAGVSQSPSNKVTEKGKDVELRCDPISGHTALYWYRQSLGQGLEFLIYFQGNSAPDKSGLPSDRFSAERTGGSVSTLTIQRTQQEDSAVYLCASSTTGGAGYGYTFGSGTRLTVV.

In its sample, this clone was seen a few times. The J gene is TRBJ2-2, the V gene TRBV6-6; weak D call: TRBD2 (6 bases). Germline loops: CDR1 MNHNY, CDR2 SVGAGI (reference sequence). V lost 7 bases and J 4 bases, leaving 13 bases between the germline ends. This CDR3 is 14 amino acids long. CDR3 sequence: CASMTGASTGELFF. CDR3 sequence (DNA): TGTGCCAGCATGACGGGAGCGTCCACCGGGGAGCTGTTTTTT.

CDR3 sequence (DNA): TGCGCCAGCAGCCGCAGGACTAGCGGGACCCGTGGAGATACGCAGTATTTT. Its translation: CASSRRTSGTRGDTQYF. The V call is TRBV5-1, the J call TRBJ2-3, with TRBD2 matching over 12 bases. This CDR3 comprises 17 residues. Germline loops: CDR1 SGHRS, CDR2 YFSETQ. Losses at the gene ends were 4 bases for V and 5 bases for J; bases not matched to a gene: 11.

The J gene is TRBJ1-1, the V gene TRBV27; a weak D match, TRBD1 (5 bases). The V gene lost 3 bases and the J gene lost 0 bases, with 14 bases spanning the gap. The V gene's germline CDR1 is MNHEY and CDR2 SMNVEV (reference sequence). The CDR3 runs to 16 residues. The CDR3 sequence: CASSLSWGFMNTEAFF. As DNA, the CDR3 is TGTGCCAGCAGTTTGAGCTGGGGCTTCATGAACACTGAAGCTTTCTTT.

The chain has TRBV29-1 and TRBJ2-7, with a tentative D call TRBD1 (5 bases). The CDR3 is 12 residues long. The V gene's germline CDR1 is SQVTM and CDR2 ANQGSEA. The V gene lost 7 bases and the J gene lost 6 bases, with 16 bases spanning the gap. The CDR3 is CSAEGPGLEQYF. The CDR3 coding sequence is TGCAGCGCCGAAGGCCCAGGGCTCGAGCAGTACTTC.

This clone has only a few counts. The chain uses TRBV19 and TRBJ2-1; the match to TRBD2 covers 10 bases. This CDR3 contains 16 residues. The germline CDR1 and CDR2 sequences are LNHDA and SQIVND (reference sequence). J was trimmed by 2 bases and V by 5 bases; bases with no gene match: 6. For the CDR3, the DNA is TGTGCCAGTAGTGCCCGTACTAGCGGGACCTACAATGAGCAGTTCTTC. Its protein product is CASSARTSGTYNEQFF.

Comment on this clone: The same CDR3 also results from other DNA sequences found in this sample. The chain links TRBV27 to TRBJ2-1; D gene unclear. Germline lookup yields CDR1 MNHEY and CDR2 SMNVEV (reference sequence). V was clipped by 2 bases and J by 5 bases, with 7 bases between them. The length of the CDR3 is 13 residues. CDR3 nucleotides: TGTGCCAGCAGTTTAGGGCCTCACAATGAGCAGTTCTTC. It encodes CASSLGPHNEQFF.